This is a list of T cell receptor beta chains from one sample in a study of blood T cells in healthy people across ages. TCRdb itself ran the 5' RACE reads through MiXCR, one entry per CDR3 protein. The table includes some 800,000 distinct CDR3 sequences, roughly 44% detected once. The sequenced material came from blood. The receptors were sampled from a man aged 55 to 69 in good health. Both conserved end residues are trimmed from each CDR3. Each record gives: V gene, clone size, J gene, CDR3 length, CDR3 protein. The size of a clone is reported for some rows only, either as once, few or many, or as a class for expanded clones.

V gene: TRBV7-2; clone size: .; J gene: TRBJ2-7; CDR3 length: 13; CDR3 protein: ASSLTFGPYNEQY
V gene: TRBV6-4; clone size: few; J gene: TRBJ2-3; CDR3 length: 19; CDR3 protein: ASSDLPLGALAAASRDTQY
V gene: TRBV20-1; clone size: .; J gene: TRBJ2-7; CDR3 length: 13; CDR3 protein: SARFLPGGLNEQY
V gene: TRBV14; clone size: .; J gene: TRBJ1-1; CDR3 length: 11; CDR3 protein: ASSQVYRTEAF
V gene: TRBV7-2; clone size: .; J gene: TRBJ2-3; CDR3 length: 13; CDR3 protein: ASSLRSLSTDTQY
V gene: TRBV12-3/TRBV12-4; clone size: few; J gene: TRBJ2-3; CDR3 length: 13; CDR3 protein: ASSLAGGATDTQY
V gene: TRBV3-1; clone size: .; J gene: TRBJ1-2; CDR3 length: 11; CDR3 protein: ASSQDRRYGYT
V gene: TRBV18; clone size: .; J gene: TRBJ2-1; CDR3 length: 13; CDR3 protein: ASSPTRAGDIEQF
V gene: TRBV7-6; clone size: .; J gene: TRBJ2-2; CDR3 length: 12; CDR3 protein: ASTLAPNTGELF
V gene: TRBV3-1; clone size: .; J gene: TRBJ1-1; CDR3 length: 12; CDR3 protein: ASSQEVGQGEAF
V gene: TRBV7-2; clone size: .; J gene: TRBJ2-1; CDR3 length: 13; CDR3 protein: ASSAGGESYNEQF
V gene: TRBV14; clone size: .; J gene: TRBJ2-5; CDR3 length: 11; CDR3 protein: ASSQGTKETQY
V gene: TRBV20-1; clone size: many; J gene: TRBJ2-6; CDR3 length: 15; CDR3 protein: SARVGTSGAGANVLT
V gene: TRBV29-1; clone size: few; J gene: TRBJ2-3; CDR3 length: 12; CDR3 protein: SVERTGGGDTQY
V gene: TRBV6-5; clone size: few; J gene: TRBJ2-7; CDR3 length: 13; CDR3 protein: ASRLSGGGSYEQY
V gene: TRBV7-8; clone size: .; J gene: TRBJ2-1; CDR3 length: 18; CDR3 protein: ASSSALAGGCSDRTYEQF
V gene: TRBV7-2; clone size: .; J gene: TRBJ2-3; CDR3 length: 12; CDR3 protein: ASSLKDRRDTQY
V gene: TRBV20-1; clone size: .; J gene: TRBJ1-6; CDR3 length: 13; CDR3 protein: SARDYGTGSSPLH
V gene: TRBV7-6; clone size: .; J gene: TRBJ1-1; CDR3 length: 11; CDR3 protein: ASSLAQNTEAF
V gene: TRBV6-5; clone size: .; J gene: TRBJ2-5; CDR3 length: 13; CDR3 protein: ASRRGPPINNEQY
V gene: TRBV11-2; clone size: .; J gene: TRBJ2-7; CDR3 length: 15; CDR3 protein: ASSLELRGTGLNEQY
V gene: TRBV3-1; clone size: .; J gene: TRBJ2-1; CDR3 length: 10; CDR3 protein: ASSLTTGEQF
V gene: TRBV4-3; clone size: few; J gene: TRBJ2-1; CDR3 length: 13; CDR3 protein: ASSRDGRYYNEQF
V gene: TRBV27; clone size: many; J gene: TRBJ2-1; CDR3 length: 14; CDR3 protein: ASIPTSRSSYNEQF
V gene: TRBV20-1; clone size: few; J gene: TRBJ2-7; CDR3 length: 13; CDR3 protein: SATPTSGGNYEQY
V gene: TRBV6-6; clone size: many; J gene: TRBJ2-3; CDR3 length: 13; CDR3 protein: ASSYSWASTDTQY
V gene: TRBV12-3/TRBV12-4; clone size: .; J gene: TRBJ2-3; CDR3 length: 9; CDR3 protein: ASMSLDTQY
V gene: TRBV20-1; clone size: .; J gene: TRBJ1-5; CDR3 length: 11; CDR3 protein: SAQQGLNQPQH
V gene: TRBV2; clone size: .; J gene: TRBJ1-2; CDR3 length: 14; CDR3 protein: ASAEPPGTSNYGYT
V gene: TRBV5-5; clone size: .; J gene: TRBJ1-6; CDR3 length: 14; CDR3 protein: ASSSGGKRVNSPLH
V gene: TRBV11-2; clone size: .; J gene: TRBJ2-5; CDR3 length: 14; CDR3 protein: AGSHPGATSLETQY
V gene: TRBV7-9; clone size: .; J gene: TRBJ1-2; CDR3 length: 13; CDR3 protein: ASSARDRGLDGYT
V gene: TRBV12-5; clone size: .; J gene: TRBJ2-2; CDR3 length: 14; CDR3 protein: PKLSTEIANTGELF
V gene: TRBV5-1; clone size: .; J gene: TRBJ2-3; CDR3 length: 16; CDR3 protein: ASSYGLAGGLGTDTQY
V gene: TRBV19; clone size: .; J gene: .; CDR3 length: 15; CDR3 protein: ASSIIHSGVSYNEQY
V gene: TRBV15; clone size: few; J gene: TRBJ2-4; CDR3 length: 13; CDR3 protein: ATSRHKGGVNIQY
V gene: TRBV28; clone size: .; J gene: TRBJ1-5; CDR3 length: 12; CDR3 protein: TSSLDQGPQPQH
V gene: TRBV9; clone size: .; J gene: TRBJ2-7; CDR3 length: 11; CDR3 protein: ASSPSGGGEQY
V gene: TRBV11-2; clone size: .; J gene: TRBJ1-2; CDR3 length: 13; CDR3 protein: ASSKGLYSNYGYT
V gene: TRBV14; clone size: once; J gene: .; CDR3 length: 18; CDR3 protein: ASSQGLRTSGGIILYEQY
V gene: TRBV9; clone size: .; J gene: TRBJ2-7; CDR3 length: 14; CDR3 protein: ASSVGPSAVGNEQY
V gene: TRBV7-9; clone size: .; J gene: TRBJ1-4; CDR3 length: 13; CDR3 protein: ASSPQGMANEKLF
V gene: TRBV7-9; clone size: .; J gene: TRBJ1-2; CDR3 length: 14; CDR3 protein: ASSSTLRGQGEGYT
V gene: TRBV2; clone size: .; J gene: TRBJ2-5; CDR3 length: 8; CDR3 protein: ASSPGTQY
V gene: TRBV2; clone size: few; J gene: TRBJ1-4; CDR3 length: 14; CDR3 protein: ASRPWMGAANEKLF
V gene: TRBV6-2/TRBV6-3; clone size: .; J gene: TRBJ2-1; CDR3 length: 12; CDR3 protein: ASTRGSSYNEQF
V gene: TRBV7-9; clone size: .; J gene: TRBJ2-5; CDR3 length: 13; CDR3 protein: ASSLRQGARETQY
V gene: TRBV5-1; clone size: .; J gene: TRBJ2-1; CDR3 length: 17; CDR3 protein: ASSLVIHRGTPTYNEQF
V gene: TRBV11-3; clone size: .; J gene: TRBJ1-6; CDR3 length: 12; CDR3 protein: ASSLGGTPWPLH